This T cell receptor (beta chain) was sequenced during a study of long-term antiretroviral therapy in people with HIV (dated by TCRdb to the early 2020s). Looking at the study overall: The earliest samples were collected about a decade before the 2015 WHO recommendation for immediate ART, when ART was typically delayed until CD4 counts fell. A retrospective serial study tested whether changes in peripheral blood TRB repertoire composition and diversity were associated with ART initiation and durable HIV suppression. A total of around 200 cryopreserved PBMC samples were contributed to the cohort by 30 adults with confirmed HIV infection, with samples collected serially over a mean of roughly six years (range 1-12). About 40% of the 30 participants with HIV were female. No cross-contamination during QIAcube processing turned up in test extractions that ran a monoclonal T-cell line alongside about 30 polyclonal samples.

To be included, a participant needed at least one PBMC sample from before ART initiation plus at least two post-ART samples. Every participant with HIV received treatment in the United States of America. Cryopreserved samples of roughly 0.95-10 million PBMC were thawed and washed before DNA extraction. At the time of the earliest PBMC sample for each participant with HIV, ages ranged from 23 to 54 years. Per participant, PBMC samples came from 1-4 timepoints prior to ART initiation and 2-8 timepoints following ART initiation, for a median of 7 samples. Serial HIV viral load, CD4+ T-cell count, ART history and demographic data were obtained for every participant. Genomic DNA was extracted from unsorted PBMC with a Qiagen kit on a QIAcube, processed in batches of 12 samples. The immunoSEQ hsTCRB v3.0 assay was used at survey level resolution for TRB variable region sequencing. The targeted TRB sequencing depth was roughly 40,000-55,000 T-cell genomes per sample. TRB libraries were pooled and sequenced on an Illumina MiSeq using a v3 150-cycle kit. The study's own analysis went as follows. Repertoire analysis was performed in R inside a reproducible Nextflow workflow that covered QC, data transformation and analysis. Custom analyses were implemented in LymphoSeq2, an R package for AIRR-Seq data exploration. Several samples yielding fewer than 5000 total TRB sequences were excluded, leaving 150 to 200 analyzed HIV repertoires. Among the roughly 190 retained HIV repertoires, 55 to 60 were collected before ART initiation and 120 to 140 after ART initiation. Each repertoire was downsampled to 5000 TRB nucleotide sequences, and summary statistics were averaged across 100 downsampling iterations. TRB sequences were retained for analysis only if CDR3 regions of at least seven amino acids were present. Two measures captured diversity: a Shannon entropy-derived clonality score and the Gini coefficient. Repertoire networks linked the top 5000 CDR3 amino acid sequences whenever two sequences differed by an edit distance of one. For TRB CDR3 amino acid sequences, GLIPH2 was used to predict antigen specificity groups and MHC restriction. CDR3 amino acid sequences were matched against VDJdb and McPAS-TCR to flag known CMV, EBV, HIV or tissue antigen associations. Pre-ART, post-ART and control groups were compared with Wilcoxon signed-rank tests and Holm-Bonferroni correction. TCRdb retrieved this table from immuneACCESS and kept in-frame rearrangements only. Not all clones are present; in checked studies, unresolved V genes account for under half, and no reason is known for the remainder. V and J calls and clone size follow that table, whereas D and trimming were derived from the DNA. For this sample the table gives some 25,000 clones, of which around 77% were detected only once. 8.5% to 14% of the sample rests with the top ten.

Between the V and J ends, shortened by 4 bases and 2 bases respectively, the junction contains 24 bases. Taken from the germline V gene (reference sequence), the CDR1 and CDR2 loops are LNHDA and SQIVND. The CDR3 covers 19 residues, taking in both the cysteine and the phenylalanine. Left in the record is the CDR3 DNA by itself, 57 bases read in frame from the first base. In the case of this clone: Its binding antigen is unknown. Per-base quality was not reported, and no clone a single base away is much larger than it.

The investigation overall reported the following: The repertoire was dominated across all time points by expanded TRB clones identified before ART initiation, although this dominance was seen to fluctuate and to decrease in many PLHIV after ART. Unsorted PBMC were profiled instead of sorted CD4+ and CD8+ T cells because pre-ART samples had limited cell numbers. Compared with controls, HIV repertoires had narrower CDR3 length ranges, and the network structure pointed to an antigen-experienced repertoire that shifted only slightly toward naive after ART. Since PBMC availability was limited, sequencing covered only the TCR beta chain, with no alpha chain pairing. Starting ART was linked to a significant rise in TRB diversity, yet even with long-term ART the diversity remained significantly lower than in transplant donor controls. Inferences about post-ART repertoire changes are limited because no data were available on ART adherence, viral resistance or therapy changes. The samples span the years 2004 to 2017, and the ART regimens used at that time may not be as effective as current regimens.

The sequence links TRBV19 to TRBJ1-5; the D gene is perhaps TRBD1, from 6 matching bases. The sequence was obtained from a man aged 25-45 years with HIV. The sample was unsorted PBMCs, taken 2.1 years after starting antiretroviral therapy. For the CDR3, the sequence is CASSRGILRGGRRNQPQHF. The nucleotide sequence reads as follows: TGTGCCAGTAGTAGGGGAATCTTAAGGGGGGGGAGGCGCAATCAGCCCCAGCATTTT.